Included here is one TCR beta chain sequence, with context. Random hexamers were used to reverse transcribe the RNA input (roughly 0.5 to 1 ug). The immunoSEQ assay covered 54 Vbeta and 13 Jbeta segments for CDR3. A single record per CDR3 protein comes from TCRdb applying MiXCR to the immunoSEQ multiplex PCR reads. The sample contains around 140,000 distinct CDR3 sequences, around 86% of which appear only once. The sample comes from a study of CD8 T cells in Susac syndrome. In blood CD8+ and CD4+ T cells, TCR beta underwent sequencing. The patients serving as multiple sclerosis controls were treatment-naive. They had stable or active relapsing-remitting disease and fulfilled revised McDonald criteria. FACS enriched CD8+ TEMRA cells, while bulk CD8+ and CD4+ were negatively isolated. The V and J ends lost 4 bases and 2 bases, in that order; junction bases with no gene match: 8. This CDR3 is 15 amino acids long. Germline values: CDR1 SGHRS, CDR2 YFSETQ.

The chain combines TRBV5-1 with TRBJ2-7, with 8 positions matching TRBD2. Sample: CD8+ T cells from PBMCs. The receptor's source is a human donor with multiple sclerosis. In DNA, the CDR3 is TGCGCCAGCAGCCCCCCGGGGGGGAGCCCCTACGAGCAGTACTTC. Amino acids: CASSPPGGSPYEQYF.